This T cell receptor beta chain was recovered during a study of blood T cell repertoires in COVID-19. Background on the study: Researchers got acute and convalescent COVID-19 samples from the United States, Italy and Spain. PBMCs, B-cell-depleted T cells, or T cells were the source of the cDNA or gDNA that made up the material.

Germline V gene data show CDR1 as MNHEY and CDR2 as SMNVEV (reference sequence). CDR3 length: 17 amino acids. V lost 5 bases and J lost 0; bases outside the gene matches: 8. Original processing methods: Amplification of reference gene primers provided the estimated nucleated cell counts. The method was immunoSEQ multiplex PCR; TCRdb's version includes in-frame clones alone and lacks a portion of them. The DNA gave D and trimming, while V, J and clone size come from that table. The sample yields about 130,000 clones, around 85% seen once. Sequencing was done on a sample of peripheral blood. The genes are TRBV27 and TRBJ1-2, with 11 bases aligning to TRBD1. The source of this sequence is a woman aged 50 to 60 with acute or convalescent COVID-19. The CDR3 loop is CASSPGQGAPANYGYTF. CDR3 in DNA: TGTGCCAGCAGTCCCGGACAGGGGGCCCCAGCTAACTATGGCTACACCTTC.